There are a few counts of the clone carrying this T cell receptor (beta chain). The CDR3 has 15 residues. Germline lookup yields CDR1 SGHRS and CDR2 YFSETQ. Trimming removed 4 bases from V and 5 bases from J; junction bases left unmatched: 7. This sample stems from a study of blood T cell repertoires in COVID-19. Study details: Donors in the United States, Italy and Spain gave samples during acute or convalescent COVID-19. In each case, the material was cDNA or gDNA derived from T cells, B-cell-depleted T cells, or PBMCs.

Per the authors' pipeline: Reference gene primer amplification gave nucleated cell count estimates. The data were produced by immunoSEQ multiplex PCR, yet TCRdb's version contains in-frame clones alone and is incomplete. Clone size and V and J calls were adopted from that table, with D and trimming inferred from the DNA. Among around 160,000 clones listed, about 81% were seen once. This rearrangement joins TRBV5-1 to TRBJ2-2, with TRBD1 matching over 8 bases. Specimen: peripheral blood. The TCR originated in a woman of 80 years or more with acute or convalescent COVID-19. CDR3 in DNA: TGCGCCAGCAGCGACACAGGGGGTAAAACCGGGGAGCTGTTTTTT. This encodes CASSDTGGKTGELFF.